This is a list of T cell receptor beta chains from one sample in a study of blood T cell repertoires in COVID-19. Produced via immunoSEQ multiplex PCR; TCRdb's table is partial and in-frame only. Among 75,000 or so clones listed, roughly 89% were seen once. Sequences were obtained from peripheral blood. The receptors come from an elderly woman with active or convalescent COVID-19. Each CDR3 is given with its conserved first and last residue. D genes are given only for firm matches.

v_gene,d_gene,j_gene,CDR3nt,CDR3aa
TRBV6-2/TRBV6-3,-,TRBJ2-4,TGTGCCAGCAGTTTTGGCAGGGGAGACATTCAGTACTTC,CASSFGRGDIQYF
TRBV27,-,TRBJ1-1,TGTGCCAGCAGTTTACAGACAGGGAACACTGAAGCTTTCTTT,CASSLQTGNTEAFF
TRBV30,TRBD1,TRBJ2-2,TGTGCCTGGAAGGGACAGGGGGCAAGGGAGCTGTTTTTT,CAWKGQGARELFF
TRBV9,TRBD2,TRBJ2-3,TGTGCCAGCAGCGTAGGCGGGGGGGCCAGTACAGATACGCAGTATTTT,CASSVGGGASTDTQYF
TRBV18,-,TRBJ2-5,TGTGCCAGCTCCCGGACAGCTCAGGGGCAAGAGACCCAGTACTTC,CASSRTAQGQETQYF
TRBV18,TRBD1,TRBJ2-3,TGTGCCAGCTACAGGGGCTTTACAGATACGCAGTATTTT,CASYRGFTDTQYF
TRBV18,TRBD1,TRBJ1-2,TGTGCCAGCTCACAGGACAGGGAGGTCCACTATGGCTACACCTTC,CASSQDREVHYGYTF
TRBV6-2/TRBV6-3,TRBD2,TRBJ2-3,TGTGCCAGCAGTCCGCCCCCGATGACTAGCGGGAGATATACGCAGTATTTT,CASSPPPMTSGRYTQYF
TRBV5-1,-,TRBJ1-3,TGCGCCAGCAGCTTGGACAACAGGGCCTCTGGAAACACCATATATTTT,CASSLDNRASGNTIYF
TRBV6-5,TRBD1,TRBJ1-1,TGTGCCAACCCTCCCGACAGGGTTCACACTGAAGCTTTCTTT,CANPPDRVHTEAFF